The 15 T cell receptor beta chains below were found in one sample sequenced in a study of blood T cell repertoires in COVID-19. This table comes from immunoSEQ multiplex PCR, and its TCRdb copy is limited to in-frame clones, with some not included. The table has 100,000 or so clones, 80% to 95% seen once; the top ten hold more than 5.5%. The sample taken for sequencing was peripheral blood. These receptors were collected from a man between 65 and 79 years old with acute or convalescent COVID-19.

This chain connects TRBV28 to TRBJ1-4; 10 positions match TRBD1. Germline values: CDR1 MDHEN, CDR2 SYDVKM. This CDR3 comprises 15 residues. J lost 7 bases, V lost 6 bases, and 8 bases had no gene match. CDR3 coding DNA: TGTGCCAGCAGGAAAACCCGGGACAGGGGTGAAAAACTGTTTTTT. Translated: CASRKTRDRGEKLFF.

The chain has TRBV7-9 and TRBJ2-5; no clear D. Germline CDR1 is SEHNR and CDR2 is FQNEAQ (reference sequence). Trimming left V 1 base short and J 7 bases short, with 19 bases between. The CDR3 consists of 16 residues. CDR3 sequence: CASSLDGSMSYGTQYF. In DNA form, the CDR3 reads TGTGCCAGCAGCTTAGACGGTAGTATGTCGTATGGGACCCAGTACTTC.

The chain carries TRBV6-5 and TRBJ1-2; TRBD1 matches at 7 bases. Trimming removed 8 bases from V and 0 bases from J; junction bases left unmatched: 9. Germline values: CDR1 MNHEY, CDR2 SVGAGI. This CDR3 contains 15 residues. The CDR3 DNA is TGTGCCAGCCCGTATGGGGACAGCCCTAACTATGGCTACACCTTC. Translated: CASPYGDSPNYGYTF.

The rearrangement uses TRBV6-2 or TRBV6-3 and TRBJ2-7; unclear D gene. Between the trimmed V and J ends, which lost 2 bases and 9 bases, there was a span of 11 bases. CDR1 MNHEY and CDR2 SVGEGT come from the germline V gene. The CDR3 is 12 amino acids. The CDR3 loop reads CASSYPLRGQYF. CDR3 coding DNA: TGTGCCAGCAGTTACCCCCTACGAGGGCAGTACTTC.

The V and J genes are TRBV5-1 and TRBJ2-7; 10 nucleotides line up with TRBD1. CDR1 and CDR2 from the germline V gene are SGHRS and YFSETQ. This CDR3 is 15 amino acids long. J gave up 1 base and V 5 bases, and 6 bases lay outside the gene matches. CDR3 loop: CASSYDRGPSYEQYF. In DNA form, the CDR3 reads TGCGCCAGCAGTTACGACAGGGGGCCATCCTACGAGCAGTACTTC.

J is TRBJ2-1 and V is TRBV2; unclear D gene. The CDR3 is 12 amino acids. Germline-derived CDR1 and CDR2 are SNHLY and FYNNEI. Trimming removed 6 bases from V and 3 bases from J, with 6 bases in between. CDR3 in amino acids: CASSLSYNEQFF. CDR3 DNA sequence: TGTGCCAGCAGCCTCAGCTACAATGAGCAGTTCTTC.

The V and J genes are TRBV6-5 and TRBJ1-1; TRBD1 aligns across 10 bases. The V gene end was trimmed by 4 bases and the J gene end by 3 bases; junction bases not matched to a gene: 5. The V gene's germline CDR1 is MNHEY and CDR2 SVGAGI. CDR3 length: 15 residues. Here the CDR3 DNA reads TGTGCCAGCAGTTTGGGACAGGGGATATACACTGAAGCTTTCTTT. As protein: CASSLGQGIYTEAFF.

This sequence joins TRBV4-1 and TRBJ1-2; 12 bases fit TRBD1. Germline lookup yields CDR1 MGHRA and CDR2 YSYEKL. This CDR3 has 14 amino acids. The junction had 10 bases not matched to a gene; V was cut back by 9 bases and J by 8 bases. The CDR3 loop is CASDGTGGSRGYTF. CDR3 bases: TGCGCCAGTGACGGGACAGGGGGCTCGAGGGGCTACACCTTC.

J is TRBJ1-6 and V is TRBV3-1 (or the pseudogene TRBV3-2); no definite D call. Germline values: CDR1 LGHDT, CDR2 YNNKEL (reference sequence). The V end lost 7 bases, the J end lost 6 bases, and 10 bases lay between the germline ends. The CDR3 covers 13 residues. The CDR3 region is CASTSQTNSPLHF. The CDR3 nucleotides are TGTGCCAGCACGTCACAAACTAATTCACCCCTCCACTTT.

The V and J genes are TRBV11-2 and TRBJ2-2, with TRBD2 as a possible D gene (5 bases). Germline V gene lookup returns CDR1 SGHAT and CDR2 FQNNGV. Between the trimmed V and J ends, which lost 5 bases and 1 base, there was a span of 11 bases. The CDR3 spans 15 residues. CDR3 sequence (DNA): TGTGCCAGCAGCACCGGGAACTTGAACACCGGGGAGCTGTTTTTT. Translated: CASSTGNLNTGELFF.

This chain uses TRBV7-8 with TRBJ2-5, with D possibly matching TRBD2 (6 bases). The CDR3 is made up of 15 amino acids. Trimming removed 4 bases from V and 2 bases from J, with 14 bases in between. Germline CDR1 is SGHVS and CDR2 is FQNEAQ. CDR3 DNA sequence: TGTGCCAGCAGCTCAACGCCGGGACTGCAAGAGACCCAGTACTTC. Translation gives CASSSTPGLQETQYF.

The V gene is TRBV12-3 or TRBV12-4, the J gene TRBJ1-5; D unclear. V dropped 5 bases and J dropped 7 bases, with 12 bases sitting between them. The CDR3 spans 13 residues. The CDR3 bases are TGTGCCAGCAGTCAGAGGGCGGAACAGCCCCAGCATTTT. Translating gives CASSQRAEQPQHF.

The J gene is TRBJ2-3, the V gene TRBV6-5; 7 bases are shared with TRBD2. Germline V gene sequence: CDR1 MNHEY, CDR2 SVGAGI. Trimming removed 6 bases from V and 2 bases from J; junction bases left unmatched: 5. The CDR3 is made up of 14 amino acids. CDR3 sequence: CASRSTSVTDTQYF. The CDR3 DNA follows: TGTGCCAGCAGATCAACTAGCGTCACAGATACGCAGTATTTT.

This chain links TRBV19 with TRBJ1-2; TRBD1 is a possible D gene (5 bases). CDR3 length equals 14 residues. The V end lost 6 bases, the J end lost 3 bases, and 14 bases lay between the germline ends. Germline values: CDR1 LNHDA, CDR2 SQIVND (reference sequence). CDR3 sequence: CASSLLPGDYGYTF. The CDR3 DNA is TGTGCCAGTAGCCTCCTCCCGGGGGACTATGGCTACACCTTC.

This chain uses TRBV4-3 with TRBJ2-7, with TRBD2 identical over 11 bases. The CDR3 sequence is 18 residues long. The germline V gene encodes CDR1 LGHNA and CDR2 YSLEER. V lost 1 base, J lost 4 bases, and 12 bases stayed unmatched. CDR3 sequence reads: CASSQGGGVLAGEYEQYF. The CDR3 nucleotides read TGCGCCAGCAGCCAAGGTGGTGGGGTACTAGCGGGAGAGTACGAGCAGTACTTC.